The 25 T cell receptor beta chains below come from one sample, sequenced in a study of T cell responses to AZD1222 COVID-19 vaccine. Sequencing used immunoSEQ multiplex PCR; TCRdb keeps in-frame clones, though not all of them. There are about 34,000 clones in the sample; around nine tenths occur only once, and about 7.3% lies in the top ten. Sequencing used peripheral blood, obtained on day 0 of AZD1222 vaccination. All receptors come from an adult in good health.

This clone came up a few times. The chain links TRBV6-2 or TRBV6-3 to TRBJ2-3, with 14 bases that match TRBD2. V shed 5 bases, J shed 7 bases, and the junction held 8 bases outside the gene matches. Germline V gene lookup returns CDR1 MNHEY and CDR2 SVGEGT. CDR3 length: 16 amino acids. The DNA for the CDR3 is TGTGCCAGCAGTCCAAGGACTAGCGGGAGGCTTAATACGCAGTATTTT. It specifies CASSPRTSGRLNTQYF.

A few counts support this clone. The V gene is TRBV9, the J gene TRBJ1-2; 7 bases agree with TRBD1. J was trimmed by 4 bases and V by 4 bases; bases with no gene match: 7. This CDR3 comprises 14 residues. Germline-derived CDR1 and CDR2 are SGDLS and YYNGEE. CDR3 DNA: TGTGCCAGCAGCCCGGGGACAGCTCTCTATGGCTACACCTTC. Translated, it gives CASSPGTALYGYTF.

This clone was detected once. This chain links TRBV3-1 (or the pseudogene TRBV3-2) with TRBJ2-5, with 11 bases matching TRBD2. Germline V gene sequence: CDR1 LGHDT, CDR2 YNNKEL (reference sequence). J lost 2 bases, V lost 0 bases, and 5 bases had no gene match. This CDR3 comprises 17 residues. The CDR3 coding sequence is TGTGCCAGCAGCCAAGAAGGAACTAGCGGGAGTCAAGAGACCCAGTACTTC. The encoded protein is CASSQEGTSGSQETQYF.

The chain links TRBV27 to TRBJ1-2; no reliable D call. Between the trimmed V and J ends, which lost 4 bases and 8 bases, there was a span of 17 bases. This CDR3 region has 14 residues. The germline CDR1 and CDR2 sequences are MNHEY and SMNVEV (reference sequence). This CDR3 is CASSSDLQPGGYTF. DNA of the CDR3: TGTGCCAGCAGTTCTGACCTCCAACCCGGGGGCTACACCTTC.

The V call is TRBV10-3, the J call TRBJ1-2; 7 bases match TRBD1. The CDR3 covers 16 residues. Germline trimming cut 6 bases from V and 7 bases from J; bases unmatched to any gene: 17. Germline values: CDR1 ENHRY, CDR2 SYGVKD. CDR3 nucleotides: TGTGCCATCAGCCGGGACAGCGTTCAAAAGGGTTCTGGCTACACCTTC. This translates into CAISRDSVQKGSGYTF.

V usage is TRBV5-6 and J usage is TRBJ2-7, with TRBD1 identical over 9 bases. The CDR3 covers 14 residues. Germline values: CDR1 SGHDT, CDR2 YYEEEE. The J segment lost 6 bases and the V segment lost 5 bases, leaving 9 bases of the junction unmatched. For the CDR3, the DNA is TGTGCCAGCAGGTCCGGGACAGGGATGGGCGAGCAGTACTTC. Protein product: CASRSGTGMGEQYF.

V gene TRBV6-5 combines with J gene TRBJ2-7, with D unclear. This CDR3 is 15 amino acids long. Deletions cut 0 bases from V and 3 bases from J, with 12 bases between. The V gene's germline CDR1 is MNHEY and CDR2 SVGAGI. CDR3 DNA: TGTGCCAGCAGTTACTCGAAGCGTACCAACTACGAGCAGTACTTC. This sequence encodes CASSYSKRTNYEQYF.

CDR3 loop: CASSYADRGLAGEAFF. The CDR3 bases are TGTGCCAGCAGTTACGCTGACAGGGGGCTCGCAGGTGAAGCTTTCTTT. This chain joins TRBV6-6 and TRBJ1-1; 10 bases align to TRBD1. This CDR3 is built from 16 residues. V trimming: 2 bases; J trimming: 7 bases; junction bases outside the gene matches: 10. Germline V gives CDR1 MNHNY, CDR2 SVGAGI (reference sequence).

The V call is TRBV6-1, the J call TRBJ1-2; D is undetermined. The CDR3 is made up of 17 amino acids. The V gene's germline CDR1 is MNHNS and CDR2 SASEGT. V was pared by 3 bases and J by 2 bases, with 19 bases between. As DNA, the CDR3 is TGTGCCAGCAGTGATGTCGGATCAGAGTTAAGGAACTATGGCTACACCTTC. Amino acids: CASSDVGSELRNYGYTF.

This clone was seen more than once but under ten times. The chain's CDR3 is CAEFEFPNTEAFF. CDR3 DNA sequence: TGTGCCGAGTTTGAATTTCCGAACACTGAAGCTTTCTTT. This chain links TRBV19 with TRBJ1-1; D is uncertain. Germline V gives CDR1 LNHDA, CDR2 SQIVND (reference sequence). The germline V and J ends were trimmed by 11 bases and 1 base, with 14 bases remaining between them. The CDR3 is 13 residues long.

The gene calls are TRBV28 and TRBJ2-7, with D possibly TRBD2 on 6 matching bases. The CDR3 has 15 residues. V was shortened by 5 bases and J by 3 bases, with 17 bases between the two germline ends. Germline V gene lookup returns CDR1 MDHEN and CDR2 SYDVKM. CDR3 sequence: CASSPVRVSGYEQYF. The DNA of the CDR3 is TGTGCCAGCAGTCCCGTCCGGGTTAGCGGCTACGAGCAGTACTTC.

The chain is built from TRBV7-9 and TRBJ1-6, with D possibly being TRBD1 (5 bases). Trimming pared 5 bases from V and 8 bases from J, leaving 7 bases between. The CDR3 loop spans 12 amino acids. Germline V gene data show CDR1 as SEHNR and CDR2 as FQNEAQ (reference sequence). The CDR3 loop reads CASSPQDSPLHF. DNA for the CDR3: TGTGCCAGCAGCCCACAGGATTCACCCCTCCACTTT.

V and J are TRBV7-2 and TRBJ2-1, with TRBD2 identical over 7 bases. V lost 2 bases to trimming and J lost 14 bases; unmatched junction nucleotides: 9. The CDR3 is 13 residues long. Germline assignment: CDR1 SGHTA and CDR2 FQGNSA. The CDR3 loop reads CASSLWVVAGEFF. Written as DNA, the CDR3 is TGTGCCAGCAGCTTATGGGTTGTGGCGGGGGAGTTCTTC.

The V gene is TRBV11-2, the J gene TRBJ2-2; D not resolved. With 5 bases removed from V and 2 bases from J, the gap between germline ends came to 15 bases. Germline CDR1 and CDR2: SGHAT and FQNNGV. The CDR3 extends over 16 amino acids. The CDR3 DNA reads as TGTGCCAGCAGCCCCCGGCTATCGGCCAACACCGGGGAGCTGTTTTTT. Its protein product is CASSPRLSANTGELFF.

The J gene is TRBJ2-6, the V gene TRBV15, with no clear D. This CDR3 is 15 amino acids long. The V gene lost 2 bases and the J gene lost 0 bases, with 5 bases spanning the gap. Looked up from germline, CDR1 is LNHNV and CDR2 is YYDKDF (reference sequence). The CDR3: CATSRRGSGANVLTF. Here the CDR3 DNA reads TGTGCCACCAGCAGACGAGGCTCTGGGGCCAACGTCCTGACTTTC. Full variable domain (rest looked up from reference TRBV15 and TRBJ2-6): DAMVIQNPRYQVTQFGKPVTLSCSQTLNHNVMYWYQQKSSQAPKLLFHYYDKDFNNEADTPDNFQSRRPNTSFCFLDIRSPGLGDTAMYLCATSRRGSGANVLTFGAGSRLTVL.

The genes are TRBV5-1 and TRBJ2-7; weak D call: TRBD2 (6 bases). Germline CDR1 reads SGHRS; CDR2 reads YFSETQ. The CDR3 sequence is 16 residues long. V shed 4 bases and J shed 1 base, with 18 bases lying between them. The CDR3 region is CASSGGTLTVSYEQYF. The CDR3 nucleotides are TGCGCCAGCAGCGGGGGGACGCTCACCGTGTCCTACGAGCAGTACTTC. Supplemented by reference TRBV5-1 and TRBJ2-7, the full variable domain reads KAGVTQTPRYLIKTRGQQVTLSCSPISGHRSVSWYQQTPGQGLQFLFEYFSETQRNKGNFPGRFSGRQFSNSRSEMNVSTLELGDSALYLCASSGGTLTVSYEQYFGPGTRLTVT.

The rearrangement links TRBV3-1 (or the pseudogene TRBV3-2) to TRBJ1-4, with D possibly being TRBD1 (6 bases). Trimming took 1 base from V and 7 from J, leaving 10 bases between them. This CDR3 has 14 amino acids. Germline V CDR1 and CDR2: LGHDT, YNNKEL (reference sequence). CDR3 coding DNA: TGTGCCAGCAGCCAAGGTCTGGACAGTGAAAAACTGTTTTTT. It encodes CASSQGLDSEKLFF.

J is TRBJ2-3 and V is TRBV27; no clear D gene. Trimming removed 4 bases from V and 4 bases from J, with 15 bases in between. Germline V CDR1 and CDR2: MNHEY, SMNVEV (reference sequence). This CDR3 is built from 15 residues. CDR3 nucleotide sequence: TGTGCCAGCAGTTCCCTTGGGGTAGGCCCAGATACGCAGTATTTT. The encoded protein is CASSSLGVGPDTQYF.

V and J are TRBV11-2 and TRBJ2-5, with 11 bases identical to TRBD2. Germline CDR1 SGHAT, CDR2 FQNNGV. The CDR3 contains 18 residues. Trimming cost V 5 bases and J 5 bases; bases outside gene matches: 16. This CDR3 is CASSPILETSGSVETQYF. The CDR3 nucleotides read TGTGCCAGCAGCCCAATACTGGAAACTAGCGGGAGTGTGGAGACCCAGTACTTC.

The chain combines TRBV12-3 or TRBV12-4 with TRBJ1-1; D remains unclear. CDR3 length: 13 amino acids. The V end lost 3 bases, the J end lost 2 bases, and 7 bases lay between the germline ends. This CDR3 is CASSLSLNTEAFF. CDR3 in DNA: TGTGCCAGCAGTTTGTCCCTTAACACTGAAGCTTTCTTT.

This clone has a single count. The chain has TRBV4-2 and TRBJ2-5; tentative D call: TRBD2 (5 bases). The CDR3 spans 15 residues. Trimming shortened V by 1 base and J by 2 bases, and 11 bases separated the two germline ends. The germline CDR1 and CDR2 sequences are LGHNA and YNFKEQ. CDR3 in amino acids: CASSQVVTGQETQYF. The CDR3 coding sequence is TGTGCCAGCAGCCAAGTCGTGACGGGGCAAGAGACCCAGTACTTC.

This clone occurred once. This rearrangement joins TRBV28 to TRBJ2-2; tentatively, D is TRBD1 (6 bases). Between the trimmed V and J ends, which lost 6 bases and 5 bases, there was a span of 16 bases. The CDR3 contains 15 residues. Germline assignment: CDR1 MDHEN and CDR2 SYDVKM. The CDR3 DNA is TGTGCCAGCAGAGAACAGGGATCGGGGACCGGGGAGCTGTTTTTT. Amino acids: CASREQGSGTGELFF.

This clone was detected only a few times. J is TRBJ1-2 and V is TRBV5-4; D may be TRBD1 (6 bases). The CDR3 length is 16 residues. Germline V CDR1 and CDR2: SGHNT, YYREEE (reference sequence). The V end lost 0 bases, the J end lost 1 base, and 13 bases lay between the germline ends. The chain's CDR3 is CASSLEGGRSNYGYTF. DNA for the CDR3: TGTGCCAGCAGCTTGGAGGGGGGACGAAGTAACTATGGCTACACCTTC.

The rearrangement uses TRBV5-6 and TRBJ2-7; D is possibly TRBD1 or TRBD2 (6 bases each). V dropped 3 bases and J dropped 3 bases, with 22 bases sitting between them. CDR3 size: 17 residues. Germline loops: CDR1 SGHDT, CDR2 YYEEEE. In DNA form, the CDR3 reads TGTGCCAGCAGCTCAATTGGAGGGGGGAAGCCTAACTACGAGCAGTACTTC. Its protein is CASSSIGGGKPNYEQYF.

This clone showed up just once. The chain links TRBV27 to TRBJ2-7, with 8 bases matching TRBD2. Germline loops: CDR1 MNHEY, CDR2 SMNVEV (reference sequence). This CDR3 has 14 residues. Trimming cost V 5 bases and J 5 bases; bases outside gene matches: 8. The CDR3 nucleotides read TGTGCCAGCAGTATAAGCGGGAGCAATAACGAGCAGTACTTC. This gives the protein CASSISGSNNEQYF.